Sequencing of this TCR beta chain was carried out in a study of blood T cell repertoires in COVID-19. Study in general: COVID-19 samples collected from the United States, Italy and Spain covered acute and convalescent phases. From T cells, B-cell-depleted T cells, or PBMCs came the material, which was cDNA or gDNA.

The repertoire was sequenced with immunoSEQ multiplex PCR; TCRdb's copy has only in-frame clones and lacks some. The sample yields over 120,000 clones, roughly 86% seen once. V lost 4 bases to trimming and J lost 6 bases; unmatched junction nucleotides: 10. Germline V gives CDR1 SGDLS, CDR2 YYNGEE. There are 15 residues in the CDR3. The rearrangement links TRBV9 to TRBJ2-3; TRBD2 aligns across 8 bases. The origin of this receptor is a man aged 65 to 85 with acute or convalescent COVID-19. The sample taken for sequencing was peripheral blood. The CDR3 sequence: CASSIRRGAGDTQYF. In DNA, the CDR3 is TGTGCCAGCAGCATTCGGCGGGGGGCGGGGGATACGCAGTATTTT.